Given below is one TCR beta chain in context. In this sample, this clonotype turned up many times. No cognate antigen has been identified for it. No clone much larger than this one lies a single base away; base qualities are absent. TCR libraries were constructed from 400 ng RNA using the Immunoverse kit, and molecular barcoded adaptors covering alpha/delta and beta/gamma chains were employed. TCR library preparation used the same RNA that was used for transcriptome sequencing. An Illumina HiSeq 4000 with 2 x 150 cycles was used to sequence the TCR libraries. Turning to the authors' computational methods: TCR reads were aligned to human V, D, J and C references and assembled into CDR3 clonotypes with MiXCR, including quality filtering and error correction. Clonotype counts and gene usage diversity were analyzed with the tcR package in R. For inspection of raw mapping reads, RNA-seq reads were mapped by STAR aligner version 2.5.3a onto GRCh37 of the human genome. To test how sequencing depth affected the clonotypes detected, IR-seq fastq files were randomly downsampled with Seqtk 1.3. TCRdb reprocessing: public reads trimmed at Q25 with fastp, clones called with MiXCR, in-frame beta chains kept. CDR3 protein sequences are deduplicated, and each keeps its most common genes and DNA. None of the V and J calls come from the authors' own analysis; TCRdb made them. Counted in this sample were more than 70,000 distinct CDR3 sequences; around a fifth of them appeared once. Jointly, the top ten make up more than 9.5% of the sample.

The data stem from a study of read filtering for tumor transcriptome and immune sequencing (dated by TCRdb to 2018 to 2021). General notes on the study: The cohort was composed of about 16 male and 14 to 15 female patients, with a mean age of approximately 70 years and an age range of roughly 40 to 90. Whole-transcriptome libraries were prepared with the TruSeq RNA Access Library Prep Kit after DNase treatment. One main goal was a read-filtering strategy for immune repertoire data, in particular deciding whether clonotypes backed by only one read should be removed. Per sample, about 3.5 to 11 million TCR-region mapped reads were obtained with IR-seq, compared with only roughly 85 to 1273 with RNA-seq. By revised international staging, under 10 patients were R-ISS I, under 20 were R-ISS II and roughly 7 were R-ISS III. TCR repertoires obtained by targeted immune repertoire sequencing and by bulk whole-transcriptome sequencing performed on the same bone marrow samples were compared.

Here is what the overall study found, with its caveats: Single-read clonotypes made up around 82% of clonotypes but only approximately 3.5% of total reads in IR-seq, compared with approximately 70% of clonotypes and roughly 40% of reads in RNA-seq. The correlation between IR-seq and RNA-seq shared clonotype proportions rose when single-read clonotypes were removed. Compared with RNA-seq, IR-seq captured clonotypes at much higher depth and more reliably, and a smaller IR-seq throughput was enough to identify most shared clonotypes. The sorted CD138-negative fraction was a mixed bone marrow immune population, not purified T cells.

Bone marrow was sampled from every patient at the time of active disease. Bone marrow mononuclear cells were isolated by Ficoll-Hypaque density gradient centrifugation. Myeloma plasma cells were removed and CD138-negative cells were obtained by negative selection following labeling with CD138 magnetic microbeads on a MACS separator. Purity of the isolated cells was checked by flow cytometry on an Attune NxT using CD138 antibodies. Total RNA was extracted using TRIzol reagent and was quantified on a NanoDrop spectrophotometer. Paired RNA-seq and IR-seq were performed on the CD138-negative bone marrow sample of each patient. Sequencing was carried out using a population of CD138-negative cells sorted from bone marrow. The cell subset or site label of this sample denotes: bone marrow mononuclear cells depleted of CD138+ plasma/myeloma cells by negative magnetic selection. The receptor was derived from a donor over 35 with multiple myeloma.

Here the CDR3 is given as CASSGGPAGTQYF. The DNA sequence follows: TGCGCCAGCAGCGGGGGCCCCGCGGGTACGCAGTATTTT. This chain joins TRBV5-1 to TRBJ2-3; tentative D gene TRBD1, with 6 bases matching. The germline V gene supplies CDR1 SGHRS and CDR2 YFSETQ. Trimming at the junction amounts to 4 bases on V and 8 bases on J, and the germline ends lie 14 bases apart. The CDR3 sequence holds 13 residues, the cysteine and phenylalanine included. Here the CDR3 DNA is all that survives: 39 bases in frame from base 1.